Given below is one T cell receptor (beta chain) in context. The data were taken from a study of blood T cell repertoires in COVID-19. Study background: Italy, Spain and the United States were the sources of the convalescent and acute COVID-19 samples. Sample material is recorded as cDNA or gDNA derived from T cells, B-cell-depleted T cells, or PBMCs.

CDR3 length: 14 amino acids. V lost 1 base, J lost 7 bases, and 6 bases stayed unmatched. Per germline, CDR1 GTSNPN and CDR2 SVGIG (reference sequence). Per the authors' pipeline: Cell counts per sample came from amplifying reference gene primers. Produced via immunoSEQ multiplex PCR; TCRdb's table is partial and in-frame only. Clonal size and the V and J genes are those of that table, whereas D and trimming came from the DNA. Among 300,000 to 450,000 clones listed, approximately 77% were seen once. The sample consisted of peripheral blood. The TCR was taken from a human donor with acute or convalescent COVID-19. The donor label of this sample is uncertain. The chain recombines TRBV30 with TRBJ2-1, with 8 nucleotides matching TRBD2. CDR3 region: CAWSAQRGFNEQFF. The DNA of the CDR3 is TGTGCCTGGAGTGCTCAGCGGGGGTTTAATGAGCAGTTCTTC. Based on the CDR3 plus reference TRBV30 and TRBJ2-1, the full variable domain is SQTIHQWPATLVQPVGSPLSLECTVEGTSNPNLYWYRQAAGRGLQLLFYSVGIGQISSEVPQNLSASRPQDRQFILSSKKLLLSDSGFYLCAWSAQRGFNEQFFGPGTRLTVL.